This T cell receptor beta chain was sequenced for a study of control samples from healthy donors and cancer patients. The CDR3 runs to 12 residues. Trimming cost V 3 bases and J 7 bases, with 13 bases left between them. Germline V lookup: CDR1 GTSNPN, CDR2 SVGIG (reference sequence). This table comes from immunoSEQ multiplex PCR, and its TCRdb copy is limited to in-frame clones, with some not included. The profile covers 100,000 to 150,000 clones, with 80% to 95% appearing a single time and roughly 8.6% taken by the ten largest. This TCR came from a man between 18 and 29 years old in good health. V and J are TRBV30 and TRBJ2-7; D is perhaps TRBD2 (5 bases). Material: blood. The CDR3 sequence is CAWREAPGEQYF. CDR3 in DNA: TGTGCCTGGAGGGAGGCTCCGGGGGAGCAGTACTTC.